This T cell receptor (beta chain) was retrieved from a study of radiotherapy plus CTLA-4 blockade in lung cancer. In the study overall: Around 18% of enrolled patients responded objectively, and over 30% had disease control.

Repertoires were generated with immunoSEQ multiplex PCR, while TCRdb's copy carries only in-frame clones and drops some. The sample carries 35,000 to 45,000 clones, roughly two thirds recorded once. This clone was observed a handful of times. CDR3 length: 16 amino acids. V was trimmed by 2 bases and J by 2 bases, leaving 17 bases between them. The germline V gene has CDR1 SGHDT and CDR2 YYEEEE. This sequence joins TRBV5-6 and TRBJ2-7, with D perhaps TRBD1 (6 bases). Material: peripheral blood, obtained from a patient treated with radiotherapy plus ipilimumab. The TCR originated in a human donor with non-small cell lung cancer who had a partial response to radiotherapy plus ipilimumab. The CDR3, as DNA: TGTGCCAGCAGCTTTTCATTGGGGGCAAAGACCTACGAGCAGTACTTC. This codes for CASSFSLGAKTYEQYF.